This T cell receptor (beta chain) was obtained from a study of PD-L1 blockade in urothelial cancer. Study at large: Investigators checked blood 3 weeks (second dose) and 6 weeks after treatment start. A median of 141,255 T cells was found in the blood samples.

Germline CDR1 is MNHEY and CDR2 is SMNVEV (reference sequence). The CDR3 length is 17 residues. The ends lost 2 bases at V and 2 bases at J; junction bases unmatched: 11. Assay used: immunoSEQ multiplex PCR; TCRdb lists only in-frame clones, some missing. The sample lists some 60,000 clones, around 83% occurring once. This TCR came from a man in his fifties with urothelial cancer. Source: PBMCs, taken around atezolizumab (anti-PD-L1) treatment. V and J are TRBV27 and TRBJ2-7, with 8 bases matching TRBD2. CDR3 in DNA: TGTGCCAGCAGTTTAAGGACTAGCAGTAAGCTAGCCTACGAGCAGTACTTC. Translated, it gives CASSLRTSSKLAYEQYF.